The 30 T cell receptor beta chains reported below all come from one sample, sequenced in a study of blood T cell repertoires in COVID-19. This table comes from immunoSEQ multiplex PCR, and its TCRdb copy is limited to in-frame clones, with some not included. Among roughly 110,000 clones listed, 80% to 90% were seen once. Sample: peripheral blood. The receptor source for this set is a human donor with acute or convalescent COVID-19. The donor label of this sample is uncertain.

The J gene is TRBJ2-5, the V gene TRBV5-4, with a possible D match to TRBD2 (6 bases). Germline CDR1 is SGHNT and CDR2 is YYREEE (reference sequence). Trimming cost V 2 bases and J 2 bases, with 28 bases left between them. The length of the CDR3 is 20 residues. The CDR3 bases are TGTGCCAGCAGCTTTCAAGGCCCCCGTCCGGGAGACGGGTATCAAGAGACCCAGTACTTC. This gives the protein CASSFQGPRPGDGYQETQYF.

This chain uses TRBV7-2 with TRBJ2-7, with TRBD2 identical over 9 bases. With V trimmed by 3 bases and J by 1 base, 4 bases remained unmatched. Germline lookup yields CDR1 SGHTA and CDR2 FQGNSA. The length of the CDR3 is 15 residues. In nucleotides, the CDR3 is TGTGCCAGCAGCTTGAATAGCGGGGGTTCCTACGAGCAGTACTTC. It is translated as CASSLNSGGSYEQYF. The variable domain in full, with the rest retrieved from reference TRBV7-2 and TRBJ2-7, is GAGVSQSPSNKVTEKGKDVELRCDPISGHTALYWYRQSLGQGLEFLIYFQGNSAPDKSGLPSDRFSAERTGGSVSTLTIQRTQQEDSAVYLCASSLNSGGSYEQYFGPGTRLTVT.

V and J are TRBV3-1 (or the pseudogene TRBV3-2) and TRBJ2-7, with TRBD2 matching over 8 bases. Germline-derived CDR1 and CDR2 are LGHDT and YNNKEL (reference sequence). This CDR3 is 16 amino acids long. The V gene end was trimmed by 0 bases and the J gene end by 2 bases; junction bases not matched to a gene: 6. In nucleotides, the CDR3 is TGTGCCAGCAGCCAAGATCGGGGTAGCGGGGCCTACGAGCAGTACTTC. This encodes CASSQDRGSGAYEQYF.

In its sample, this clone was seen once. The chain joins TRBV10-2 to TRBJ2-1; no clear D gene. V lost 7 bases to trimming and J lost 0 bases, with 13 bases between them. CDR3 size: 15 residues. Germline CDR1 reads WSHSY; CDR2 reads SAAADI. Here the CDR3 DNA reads TGCGCCAGCATGGGCCTCTCGAGCTCCTACAATGAGCAGTTCTTC. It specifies CASMGLSSSYNEQFF.

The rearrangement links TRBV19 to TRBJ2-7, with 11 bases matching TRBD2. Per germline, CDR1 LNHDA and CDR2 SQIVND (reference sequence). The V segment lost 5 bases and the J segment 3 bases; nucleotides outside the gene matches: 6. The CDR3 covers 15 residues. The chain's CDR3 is CASSSRLAGNYEQYF. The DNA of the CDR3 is TGTGCCAGTAGTTCCCGACTAGCGGGAAACTACGAGCAGTACTTC. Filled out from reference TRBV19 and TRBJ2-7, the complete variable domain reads DGGITQSPKYLFRKEGQNVTLSCEQNLNHDAMYWYRQDPGQGLRLIYYSQIVNDFQKGDIAEGYSVSREKKESFPLTVTSAQKNPTAFYLCASSSRLAGNYEQYFGPGTRLTVT.

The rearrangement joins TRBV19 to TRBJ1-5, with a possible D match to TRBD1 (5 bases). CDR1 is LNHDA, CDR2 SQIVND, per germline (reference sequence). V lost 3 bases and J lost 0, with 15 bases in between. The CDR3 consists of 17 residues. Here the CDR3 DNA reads TGTGCCAGTAGTATTCAACCAGGGTGGGATAGCAATCAGCCCCAGCATTTT. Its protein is CASSIQPGWDSNQPQHF.

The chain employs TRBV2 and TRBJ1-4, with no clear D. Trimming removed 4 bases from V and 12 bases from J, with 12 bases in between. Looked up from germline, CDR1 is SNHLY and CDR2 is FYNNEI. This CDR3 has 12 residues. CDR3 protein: CASSVGPGELFF. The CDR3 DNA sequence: TGTGCCAGCAGTGTGGGCCCCGGGGAACTGTTTTTT.

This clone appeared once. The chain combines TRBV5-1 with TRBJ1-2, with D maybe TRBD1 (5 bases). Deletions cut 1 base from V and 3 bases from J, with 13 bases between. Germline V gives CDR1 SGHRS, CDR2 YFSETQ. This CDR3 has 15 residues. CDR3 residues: CASSLWQGGDYGYTF. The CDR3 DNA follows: TGCGCCAGCAGCTTGTGGCAGGGCGGGGACTATGGCTACACCTTC.

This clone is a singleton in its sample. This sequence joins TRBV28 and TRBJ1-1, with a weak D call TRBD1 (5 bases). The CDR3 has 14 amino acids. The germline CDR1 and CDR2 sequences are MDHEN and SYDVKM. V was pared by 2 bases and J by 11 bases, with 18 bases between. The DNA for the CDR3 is TGTGCCAGCAGTTTAGGGATCCTGGGGGAGGGGGCTTTCTTT. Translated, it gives CASSLGILGEGAFF.

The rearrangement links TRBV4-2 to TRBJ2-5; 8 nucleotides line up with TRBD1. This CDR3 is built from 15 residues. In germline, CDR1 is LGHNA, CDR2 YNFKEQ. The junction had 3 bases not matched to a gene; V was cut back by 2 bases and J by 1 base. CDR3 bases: TGTGCCAGCAGCCAATACCAGGGGGCCCAAGAGACCCAGTACTTC. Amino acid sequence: CASSQYQGAQETQYF.

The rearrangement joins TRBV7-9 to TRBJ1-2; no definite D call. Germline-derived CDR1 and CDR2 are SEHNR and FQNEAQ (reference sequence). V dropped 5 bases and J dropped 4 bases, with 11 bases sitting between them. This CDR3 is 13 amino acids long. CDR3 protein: CASSITETYGYTF. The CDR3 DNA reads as TGTGCCAGCAGCATAACAGAGACCTATGGCTACACCTTC. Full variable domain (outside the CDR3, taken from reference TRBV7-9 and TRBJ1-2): DTGVSQNPRHKITKRGQNVTFRCDPISEHNRLYWYRQTLGQGPEFLTYFQNEAQLEKSRLLSDRFSAERPKGSFSTLEIQRTEQGDSAMYLCASSITETYGYTFGSGTRLTVV.

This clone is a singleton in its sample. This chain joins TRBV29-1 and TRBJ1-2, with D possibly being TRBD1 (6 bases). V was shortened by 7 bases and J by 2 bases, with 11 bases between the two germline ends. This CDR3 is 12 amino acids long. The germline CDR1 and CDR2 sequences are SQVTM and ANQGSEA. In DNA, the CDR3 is TGCAGCGGGGGGGGCTACAACTATGGCTACACCTTC. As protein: CSGGGYNYGYTF.

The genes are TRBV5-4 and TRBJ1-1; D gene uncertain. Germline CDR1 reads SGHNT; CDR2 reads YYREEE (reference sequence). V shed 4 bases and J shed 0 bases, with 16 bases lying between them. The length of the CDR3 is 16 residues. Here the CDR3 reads CASSLPGVFMNTEAFF. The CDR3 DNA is TGTGCCAGCAGCCTGCCGGGTGTCTTCATGAACACTGAAGCTTTCTTT.

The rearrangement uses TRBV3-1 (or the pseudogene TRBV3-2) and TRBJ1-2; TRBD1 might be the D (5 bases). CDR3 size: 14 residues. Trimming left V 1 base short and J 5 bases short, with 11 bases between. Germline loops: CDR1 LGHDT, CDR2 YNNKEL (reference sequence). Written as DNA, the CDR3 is TGTGCCAGCAGCCAAGTTCAGGGTATTTATGGCTACACCTTC. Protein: CASSQVQGIYGYTF.

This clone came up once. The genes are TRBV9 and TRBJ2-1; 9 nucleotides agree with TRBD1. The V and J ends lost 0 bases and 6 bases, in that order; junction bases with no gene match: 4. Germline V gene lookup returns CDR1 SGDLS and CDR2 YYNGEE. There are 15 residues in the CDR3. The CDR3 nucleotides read TGTGCCAGCAGCGTAGATGGACAGGGGTTCAATGAGCAGTTCTTC. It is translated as CASSVDGQGFNEQFF.

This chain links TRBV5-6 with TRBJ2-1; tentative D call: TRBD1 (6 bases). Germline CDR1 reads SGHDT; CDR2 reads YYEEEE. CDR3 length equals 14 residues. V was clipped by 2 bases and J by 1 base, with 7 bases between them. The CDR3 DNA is TGTGCCAGCAGCTTAGGGGGATCCTACAATGAGCAGTTCTTC. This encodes CASSLGGSYNEQFF.

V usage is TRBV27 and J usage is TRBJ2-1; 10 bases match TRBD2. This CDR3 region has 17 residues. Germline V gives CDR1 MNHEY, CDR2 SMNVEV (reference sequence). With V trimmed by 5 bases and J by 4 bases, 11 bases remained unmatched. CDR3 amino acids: CASSRRQRGGNYNEQFF. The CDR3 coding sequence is TGTGCCAGCAGTCGACGACAGCGGGGGGGCAATTACAATGAGCAGTTCTTC.

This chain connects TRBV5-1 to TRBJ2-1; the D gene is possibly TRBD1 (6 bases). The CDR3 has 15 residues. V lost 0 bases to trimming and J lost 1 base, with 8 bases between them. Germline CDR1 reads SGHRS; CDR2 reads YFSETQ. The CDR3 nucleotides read TGCGCCAGCAGCTTGGTCAGGGGTTCCTACAATGAGCAGTTCTTC. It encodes CASSLVRGSYNEQFF.

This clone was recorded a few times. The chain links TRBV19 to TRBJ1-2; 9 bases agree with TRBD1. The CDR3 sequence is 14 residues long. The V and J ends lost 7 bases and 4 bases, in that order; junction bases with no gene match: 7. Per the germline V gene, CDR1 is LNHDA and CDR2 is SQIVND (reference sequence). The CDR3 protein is CASTPDRGTYGYTF. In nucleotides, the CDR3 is TGTGCCAGTACCCCGGACAGGGGAACCTATGGCTACACCTTC.

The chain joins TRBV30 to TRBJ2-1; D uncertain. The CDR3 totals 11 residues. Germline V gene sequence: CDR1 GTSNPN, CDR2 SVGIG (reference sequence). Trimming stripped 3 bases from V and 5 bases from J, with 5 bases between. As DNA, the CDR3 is TGTGCCTGGAGCACAAACAATGAGCAGTTCTTC. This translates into CAWSTNNEQFF. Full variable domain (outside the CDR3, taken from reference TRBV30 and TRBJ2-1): SQTIHQWPATLVQPVGSPLSLECTVEGTSNPNLYWYRQAAGRGLQLLFYSVGIGQISSEVPQNLSASRPQDRQFILSSKKLLLSDSGFYLCAWSTNNEQFFGPGTRLTVL.

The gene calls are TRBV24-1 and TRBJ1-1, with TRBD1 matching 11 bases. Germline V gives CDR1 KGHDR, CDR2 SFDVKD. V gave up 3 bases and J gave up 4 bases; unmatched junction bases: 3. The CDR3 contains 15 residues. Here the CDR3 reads CATSDAGQGGTEAFF. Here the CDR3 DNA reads TGTGCCACCAGTGATGCGGGACAGGGGGGCACTGAAGCTTTCTTT.

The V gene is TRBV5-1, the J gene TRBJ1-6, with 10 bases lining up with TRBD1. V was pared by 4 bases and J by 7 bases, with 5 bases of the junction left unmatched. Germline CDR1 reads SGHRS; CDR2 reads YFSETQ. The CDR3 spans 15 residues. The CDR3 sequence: CASSNRDRGNSPLHF. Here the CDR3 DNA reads TGCGCCAGCAGCAACCGGGACAGGGGCAATTCACCCCTCCACTTT.

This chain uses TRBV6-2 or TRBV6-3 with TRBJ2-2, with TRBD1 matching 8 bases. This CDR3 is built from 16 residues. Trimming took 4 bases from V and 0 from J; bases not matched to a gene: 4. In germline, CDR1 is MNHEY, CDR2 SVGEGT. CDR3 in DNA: TGTGCCAGCAGTTTCGCGGGACAGGCGAACACCGGGGAGCTGTTTTTT. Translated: CASSFAGQANTGELFF.

The CDR3 here is CASSRLGLAQETQYF. In DNA form, the CDR3 reads TGTGCCAGCAGCAGGCTAGGACTAGCGCAAGAGACCCAGTACTTC. The chain links TRBV21-1 to TRBJ2-5; no check of the table's D call, TRBD2, against the DNA was made. TRBV21-1 is annotated as a pseudogene. This CDR3 spans 15 amino acids.

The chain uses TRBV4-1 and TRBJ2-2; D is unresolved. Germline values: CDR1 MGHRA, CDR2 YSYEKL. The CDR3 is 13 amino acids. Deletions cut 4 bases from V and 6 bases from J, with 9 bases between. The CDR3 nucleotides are TGCGCCAGCAGCCCACATTTTGCCGGGGAGCTGTTTTTT. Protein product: CASSPHFAGELFF.

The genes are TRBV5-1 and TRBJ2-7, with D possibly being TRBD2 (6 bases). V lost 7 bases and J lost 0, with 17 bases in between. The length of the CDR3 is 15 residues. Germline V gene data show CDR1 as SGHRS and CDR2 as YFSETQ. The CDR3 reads CASGRDSHLSYEQYF. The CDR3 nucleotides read TGCGCCAGCGGCCGGGACTCCCACCTCTCCTACGAGCAGTACTTC.

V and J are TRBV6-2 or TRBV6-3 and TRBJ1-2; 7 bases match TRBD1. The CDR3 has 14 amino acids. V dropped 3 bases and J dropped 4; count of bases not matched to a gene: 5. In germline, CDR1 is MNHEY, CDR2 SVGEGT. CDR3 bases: TGTGCCAGCAGTTATGGGGACAGCCTCTATGGCTACACCTTC. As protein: CASSYGDSLYGYTF.

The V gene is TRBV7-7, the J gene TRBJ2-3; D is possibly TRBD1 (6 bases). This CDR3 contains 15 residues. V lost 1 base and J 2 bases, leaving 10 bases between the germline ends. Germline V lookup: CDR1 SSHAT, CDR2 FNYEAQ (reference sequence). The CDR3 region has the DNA TGTGCCAGCAGCTTAGAGTGGGGGCCCACAGATACGCAGTATTTT. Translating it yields CASSLEWGPTDTQYF.

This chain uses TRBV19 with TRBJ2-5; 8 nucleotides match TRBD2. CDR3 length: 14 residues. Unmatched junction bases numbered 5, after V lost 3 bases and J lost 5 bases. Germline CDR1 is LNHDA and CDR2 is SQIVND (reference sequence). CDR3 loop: CASSIMSGSETQYF. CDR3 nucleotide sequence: TGTGCCAGTAGTATTATGAGCGGGAGCGAGACCCAGTACTTC. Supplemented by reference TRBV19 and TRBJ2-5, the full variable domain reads DGGITQSPKYLFRKEGQNVTLSCEQNLNHDAMYWYRQDPGQGLRLIYYSQIVNDFQKGDIAEGYSVSREKKESFPLTVTSAQKNPTAFYLCASSIMSGSETQYFGPGTRLLVL.

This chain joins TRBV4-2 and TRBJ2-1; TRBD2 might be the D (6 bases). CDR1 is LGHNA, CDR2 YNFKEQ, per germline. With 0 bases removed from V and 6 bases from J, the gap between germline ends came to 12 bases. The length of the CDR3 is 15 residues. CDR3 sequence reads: CASSQDRRAGNEQFF. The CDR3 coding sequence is TGTGCCAGCAGCCAAGATCGGCGAGCGGGCAATGAGCAGTTCTTC.